The rows below give T cell receptor beta chains drawn from one sample of a study of CD8 T cells in Susac syndrome. TCRdb analysed the immunoSEQ multiplex PCR reads with MiXCR anew, one entry per CDR3 protein. Of approximately 180,000 distinct CDR3 sequences detected, around 94% appear once; the ten largest clones hold more than 0.08%. Sequenced input: CD4+ T cells from PBMCs. The receptors were sampled from a human donor with Susac syndrome. The CDR3 runs from the conserved cysteine through the conserved F or W. Each record gives: clone size, D gene, J gene, V gene, CDR3 protein, CDR3 DNA. The D gene is left open where the match is weak. Size values are once, few and many counts, or a class for expanded clones, and some rows have none.

>once|-|TRBJ2-3|TRBV25-1
CASSEVAGAEDTQYF
TGTGCCAGCAGTGAAGTTGCAGGGGCTGAGGATACGCAGTATTTT
>-|-|TRBJ2-1|TRBV12-3/TRBV12-4
CASSLGQGIDQFF
TGTGCCAGCAGTTTAGGTCAGGGGATCGATCAGTTCTTC
>-|TRBD2|TRBJ2-1|TRBV25-1
CASSEDRDYVYNEQFF
TGTGCCAGCAGTGAAGACCGGGACTACGTCTACAATGAGCAGTTCTTC
>-|-|TRBJ2-1|TRBV28
CASSSGRGRSSYNEQFF
TGTGCCAGCAGTTCCGGGAGGGGGCGGAGCTCCTACAATGAGCAGTTCTTC
>-|-|TRBJ2-7|TRBV20-1
CSALGTYSSSYEQYF
TGCAGTGCCCTGGGGACTTACTCTAGCTCCTACGAGCAGTACTTC
>-|TRBD1|TRBJ1-1|TRBV20-1
CSASPTGDTEAFF
TGCAGTGCCTCCCCTACAGGGGACACTGAAGCTTTCTTT
>-|TRBD1|TRBJ2-7|TRBV27
CASSLQGASYEQYF
TGTGCCAGCAGCCTACAGGGGGCTTCCTACGAGCAGTACTTC
>-|TRBD1|TRBJ2-1|TRBV18
CASSLRQGFNEQFF
TGTGCCAGCTCACTCCGACAGGGGTTCAATGAGCAGTTCTTC
>-|-|TRBJ2-7|TRBV20-1
CSAAGTYEQYF
TGCAGTGCTGCAGGGACCTACGAGCAGTACTTC
>-|-|TRBJ2-2|TRBV12-5
CASGLRGNGGELFF
TGTGCTAGTGGTTTGCGGGGAAATGGCGGGGAGCTGTTTTTT
>-|-|TRBJ1-1|TRBV15
CATSRDYSEAFF
TGTGCCACCAGCAGAGATTACAGTGAAGCTTTCTTT
>-|-|TRBJ2-5|TRBV7-2
CASSQRRAREETQYF
TGTGCCAGCAGCCAAAGGCGGGCGCGGGAAGAGACCCAGTACTTC
>-|-|TRBJ1-2|TRBV2
CASRENRVFYTF
TGTGCCAGCAGAGAAAACAGGGTTTTCTACACCTTC